Listed below are T cell receptor beta chains from one sample, sequenced in a study of neurological immune-mediated disorders. TCRdb recomputed calls from the 5' RACE reads with MiXCR, one row per CDR3 protein. The sample lists 45,000 or so distinct CDR3 sequences, 6% to 7% occurring once. Sequenced: CD4+ T cells from blood. The source is a woman aged 40 to 55 in good health. The CDR3 runs from the conserved cysteine through the conserved F or W. Each record gives: CDR3 length, V gene, clone size, CDR3 protein. Clone size, where shown, is once, few, many, or a class for clones that have expanded.

13 | TRBV7-2 | many | CASKSGNTDTQYF
13 | TRBV20-1 | many | CSASWTGNSPLHF
15 | TRBV28 | many | CASRPPGLTADTQYF
13 | TRBV12-3/TRBV12-4 | many | CASSRDNTDTQYF
17 | TRBV6-5 | many | CASSWDRGPTMNTEAFF
14 | TRBV5-1 | many | CASSFSGTAYEQYF
13 | TRBV29-1 | many | CSVDARSRYGYTF
12 | TRBV20-1 | many | CSARADRSTQYF
15 | TRBV28 | NA | CASGRFQSGTGELFF
16 | TRBV5-1 | many | CASSPRVGTGEETQYF
17 | TRBV10-3 | many | CAISEYMGTSGSNEQFF
15 | TRBV7-9 | NA | CANNRHRDRDQPQHF
14 | TRBV7-9 | many | CASSPGGRDEKLFF
16 | TRBV25-1 | many | CASRETGVDGNQPQHF
16 | TRBV9 | many | CASSVVAGGLQETQYF
14 | TRBV6-5 | many | CASSGRDRNTEAFF
14 | TRBV5-1 | many | CASSFDRGGYGYTF
14 | TRBV18 | few | CASSLPSGKNIQYF
13 | TRBV12-3/TRBV12-4 | many | CASSLDGLSEAFF
14 | TRBV18 | many | CASSPVPVNTEAFF
15 | TRBV28 | many | CASSRPGAGSYEQYF
16 | TRBV20-1 | many | CSARNSGTSGRDEQYF
13 | TRBV10-3 | many | CAIVKGQDYGYTF
16 | TRBV4-3 | many | CASSPTPAGNAGGYTF
15 | TRBV20-1 | many | CSARRGGGLINEQFF
15 | TRBV9 | many | CASSAYGLAAGELFF
13 | TRBV29-1 | many | CSVAENSNQPQHF
12 | TRBV20-1 | many | CSTRQGAYEQYF
15 | TRBV7-2 | many | CASSIQGSTNEKLFF
14 | TRBV12-3/TRBV12-4 | many | CASSDPTSGETQYF
15 | TRBV7-9 | many | CASSFRAPSSYEQYF
11 | TRBV20-1 | many | CSATKNTEAFF
14 | TRBV5-1 | many | CASSLGLDYNEQFF
13 | TRBV11-2 | many | CASSLDTRGGYTF
13 | TRBV7-8 | NA | CASSLIRDQPQHF
13 | TRBV5-1 | many | CASSRAGGGEQYF
17 | TRBV7-9 | many | CASSLGGGTGGPYEQYF
15 | TRBV5-5 | many | CASSPDRGSSYEQYF
15 | TRBV5-1 | many | CASSLDRTNTGELFF
14 | TRBV3-1 | NA | CASRPPGPLGEQYF
18 | TRBV12-3/TRBV12-4 | many | CASSFGRWMGPERDTQYF
17 | TRBV7-9 | many | CASRPQLAGEDTGELFF
13 | TRBV5-5 | many | CASSLMGADTQYF
13 | TRBV20-1 | many | CSARYRDRDIQYF
15 | TRBV5-1 | many | CASRRAPSDNSPLHF
16 | TRBV5-1 | many | CASSLADRGDTDTQYF
13 | TRBV7-7 | NA | CASSAAGNSPLHF
12 | TRBV29-1 | many | CSVDGQGREQYF
16 | TRBV5-6 | many | CASSFDGRWITGELFF
14 | TRBV19 | NA | CASSALNPQETQYF
13 | TRBV10-3 | many | CAISEYWDNEQFF
16 | TRBV5-1 | many | CASSSTGRGENSPLHF
18 | TRBV6-6 | many | CASSPISGATGSREKLFF
14 | TRBV20-1 | many | CSARWLANYNEQFF
15 | TRBV7-2 | many | CASSPTSGSAYEQYF
14 | TRBV4-3 | NA | CASSPGGGYNEQFF
18 | TRBV7-2 | many | CASSLAPSVAGEPDEQYF
17 | TRBV3-1 | many | CASSQGQTRILTNGYTF